The 9 T cell receptor beta chains below were found in one sample sequenced in a study of monozygotic twins with inflammatory bowel disease. TCRdb re-called the 5' RACE reads; every CDR3 protein appears as one record, without DNA. The sample spans approximately 400,000 distinct CDR3 sequences; the ten largest clones claim under 3%. Input material: blood. Receptors were obtained from a human donor with ulcerative colitis or Crohn's disease, or a healthy co-twin of an affected twin (not recorded which).

The chain is built from TRBV7-2 and TRBJ2-7; TCRdb indicates TRBD2, and absent DNA this call remains unverified. Germline CDR1 is SGHTA and CDR2 is FQGNSA. The CDR3 extends over 14 amino acids. The CDR3 loop reads CASSPSSGGIEQYF.

The V gene is TRBV18, the J gene TRBJ1-6. The CDR3 runs 16 residues. Germline values: CDR1 KGHSH, CDR2 LQKENI. CDR3 amino acids: CASSPGTVRRGSPLHF.

J is TRBJ1-2 and V is TRBV9; TCRdb's D gene call, TRBD1, goes unchecked for lack of DNA. Germline lookup yields CDR1 SGDLS and CDR2 YYNGEE. The CDR3 runs 14 residues. The CDR3 loop is CASSADRGNYGFTF.

CDR3 amino acids: CASSVAEGEQYF. This chain uses TRBV9 with TRBJ2-7; with no DNA, the TCRdb D assignment of TRBD2 cannot be verified. Germline CDR1 is SGDLS and CDR2 is YYNGEE. This CDR3 has 12 residues.

V is TRBV20-1 and J is TRBJ1-5; TCRdb proposes TRBD1, but this gene call is untestable without DNA. The CDR3 runs to 14 residues. In germline, CDR1 is DFQATT, CDR2 SNEGSKA (reference sequence). The CDR3 protein is CSANPGGGSQPQHF.

The rearrangement joins TRBV29-1 to TRBJ2-7; the D call from TCRdb, TRBD1, cannot be confirmed without DNA. The CDR3 length is 12 residues. The V gene's germline CDR1 is SQVTM and CDR2 ANQGSEA. The CDR3: CSVTGGPYEQYF.

The chain carries TRBV20-1 and TRBJ1-5. The germline CDR1 and CDR2 sequences are DFQATT and SNEGSKA (reference sequence). The CDR3 consists of 15 residues. CDR3 sequence reads: CSARVAGKTNQPQHF.

The chain is built from TRBV5-1 and TRBJ2-7; the D call of TRBD1 rests on TCRdb alone, since no DNA is present to check it. The CDR3 covers 14 residues. CDR1 SGHRS and CDR2 YFSETQ come from the germline V gene. CDR3 sequence: CASSLWTESYEQYF. Full variable domain (outside the CDR3, taken from reference TRBV5-1 and TRBJ2-7): KAGVTQTPRYLIKTRGQQVTLSCSPISGHRSVSWYQQTPGQGLQFLFEYFSETQRNKGNFPGRFSGRQFSNSRSEMNVSTLELGDSALYLCASSLWTESYEQYFGPGTRLTVT.

The genes are TRBV2 and TRBJ1-1. From germline, CDR1 is SNHLY and CDR2 FYNNEI. The length of the CDR3 is 14 residues. This chain's CDR3 is CASRATLEGTEAFF.